This T cell receptor beta chain stems from a study of long-term antiretroviral therapy in people with HIV (dated by TCRdb to between 2021 and 2023). General notes on the study: The earliest samples were collected approximately a decade before the 2015 WHO recommendation for immediate ART, a period when ART was typically delayed until CD4 counts fell. No cross-contamination during QIAcube processing was shown when test extractions of a monoclonal T-cell line were performed alongside over 25 polyclonal samples. From 25 to 30 adults with confirmed HIV infection, the cohort provided 150 to 200 cryopreserved PBMC samples, gathered serially across a mean of around six years (range 1-12). About 35% of the 30 participants with HIV were female. This retrospective serial study examined whether starting ART and sustained HIV suppression were associated with changes in the composition and diversity of the TRB repertoire in peripheral blood.

Inclusion was restricted to participants for whom at least one PBMC sample before ART initiation and at least two post-ART samples were available. All participants with HIV were treated in the United States of America. Before DNA extraction, cryopreserved samples of about 0.95-10 million PBMC were thawed and washed. At the time of the earliest PBMC sample, participants with HIV were aged between roughly 20 and 60 years. PBMC samples were contributed by each participant from 1-4 timepoints before ART initiation and 2-8 timepoints after ART initiation, with a median of 7 samples. Serial HIV viral load, CD4+ T-cell count, ART history and demographic data were obtained for every participant. A Qiagen kit on a QIAcube was used to extract genomic DNA from unsorted PBMC, with samples processed in batches of 12. This clone was detected only a few times. The clone's antigen remains unknown. Per-base qualities were not stored, and no clone one base away is much larger.

The CDR3, from cysteine to phenylalanine, totals 14 residues. Kept here is only the CDR3 DNA, which spans 42 bases and is read in frame from base 1. Reading the germline V gene gives CDR1 MRHNA and CDR2 SNTAGT. Trimmed from V: 2 bases; trimmed from J: 2 bases; junction bases lacking a gene match: 1. The immunoSEQ hsTCRB v3.0 assay was used at survey level resolution to sequence the TRB variable region. A depth of roughly 35,000-55,000 T-cell genomes per sample was targeted for TRB sequencing. Pooled TRB libraries were sequenced on an Illumina MiSeq with a v3 150-cycle kit. On the study's bioinformatics: Analysis of repertoires was carried out in R inside a reproducible Nextflow workflow spanning QC, data transformation and analysis. LymphoSeq2, an R package for exploring AIRR-Seq data, was used to implement the custom analyses. A handful of samples that produced fewer than 5000 total TRB sequences were removed, so about 200 HIV repertoires were analyzed. Of the 188 retained HIV repertoires, approximately 57 were collected before and 120 to 130 after ART initiation. Each repertoire was downsampled to 5000 TRB nucleotide sequences, and summary statistics were averaged across 100 downsampling iterations. The analysis kept only TRB sequences whose CDR3 regions were at least seven amino acids long. Diversity was assessed using a clonality score derived from Shannon entropy and using the Gini coefficient. Repertoire networks linked the top 5000 CDR3 amino acid sequences whenever two sequences differed by an edit distance of one. For TRB CDR3 amino acid sequences, antigen specificity groups and MHC restriction were predicted with GLIPH2. To flag known associations with CMV, EBV, HIV or tissue antigens, CDR3 amino acid sequences were compared against VDJdb and McPAS-TCR. Pre-ART, post-ART and control groups were compared with Wilcoxon signed-rank tests and Holm-Bonferroni correction. This is the immuneACCESS table as TCRdb keeps it, with only in-frame sequences that have V and J called. A part of the clones is gone; compared with another copy, unresolved V genes explain less than half, and the rest is unexplained. V, J and clone size are those of that table, while D and trimming were read from the DNA. The sample table holds around 32,000 clones, of which around 89% were seen once. The ten largest clones represent approximately 8.3% of the sample.

On the study overall, not on this receptor specifically: ART initiation was associated with a significant increase in TRB diversity, but diversity stayed significantly below transplant donor controls even after long-term ART. Inferences about post-ART repertoire changes were limited because no data were available on ART adherence, viral resistance or therapy changes. Because cell numbers in pre-ART samples were limited, unsorted PBMC were profiled instead of sorted CD4+ and CD8+ T cells. The repertoire was dominated across all time points by expanded TRB clones identified before ART initiation, although this dominance was seen to fluctuate and to decrease in many PLHIV after ART. Limited PBMC availability meant only the TCR beta chain was sequenced, without alpha chain pairing. Compared with controls, HIV repertoires had narrower CDR3 length ranges, and the network structure pointed to an antigen-experienced repertoire that shifted only slightly toward naive after ART. The samples span the years 2004 to 2017, and the ART regimens used at that time may not be as effective as current regimens.

This receptor was taken from a man between 45 and 60 years old with HIV. The sample in question was unsorted PBMCs, obtained 3.2 years before starting antiretroviral therapy. The chain was built from TRBV6-4 and TRBJ2-7, and 9 junctional nucleotides match TRBD1. CDR3 reads: CASSDRDRAYEQYF. Read as DNA, the sequence is TGTGCCAGCAGTGACAGGGACAGGGCCTACGAGCAGTACTTC.